Below, 26 T cell receptor beta chains from the same sample are listed, as sequenced in a study of T cells after posttransplantation cyclophosphamide. Controls had myeloablative marrow grafts with methotrexate and calcineurin inhibitor, sampled at 1 year. Measured with immunoSEQ multiplex PCR; TCRdb has only the in-frame clones, and not every one. The data show roughly 17,000 clones, roughly 85% seen once. The sample was PBMCs, taken after allogeneic stem cell transplant with calcineurin inhibitor and methotrexate. The receptors here all came from a female patient aged 18-30 years who received an allogeneic stem cell transplant from an unrelated donor, was CMV-positive, and had acute and chronic GVHD. Some T cells may be supplied by the graft donor.

Details on this clone: Other DNA sequences in this sample translate to the same CDR3. The V gene is TRBV19, the J gene TRBJ2-7; D remains ambiguous. Germline values: CDR1 LNHDA, CDR2 SQIVND (reference sequence). V lost 1 base, J lost 0 bases, and 7 bases lay in between. CDR3 length: 14 amino acids. The DNA for the CDR3 is TGTGCCAGTAGTATAGGACTCGGCTCCTACGAGCAGTACTTC. It yields the protein CASSIGLGSYEQYF.

The gene calls are TRBV4-1 and TRBJ2-7, with 8 positions matching TRBD1. From germline, CDR1 is MGHRA and CDR2 YSYEKL. CDR3 length: 15 amino acids. The V and J ends lost 3 bases and 4 bases, in that order; junction bases with no gene match: 8. CDR3 loop: CASSQIMTGDYEQYF. The CDR3 bases are TGCGCCAGCAGCCAGATCATGACAGGGGATTACGAGCAGTACTTC.

The chain is built from TRBV6-1 and TRBJ2-5; 8 nucleotides align to TRBD1. CDR1 is MNHNS and CDR2 is SASEGT in the germline V gene. Trimming removed 3 bases from V and 5 bases from J; junction bases left unmatched: 11. The CDR3 is 16 amino acids. The CDR3 is CASSEYSQGARETQYF. The CDR3 DNA follows: TGTGCCAGCAGTGAGTACTCTCAGGGGGCGCGGGAGACCCAGTACTTC.

The chain couples TRBV4-1 to TRBJ2-5, with 7 positions matching TRBD1. Judging by the DNA end, TRBJ2-7 fits better; the J call may be wrong. The CDR3 covers 15 residues. Germline V gene sequence: CDR1 MGHRA, CDR2 YSYEKL. The CDR3 bases are TGCGCCAGCAGCCAAGATAACAGGGGCCCCTACGAGCAGTACTTC. As protein: CASSQDNRGPYEQYF.

This clone was found a few times. The rearrangement uses TRBV5-1 and TRBJ1-1; D not certain. Germline CDR1 is SGHRS and CDR2 is YFSETQ. The V end was cut by 0 bases, the J end by 0 bases, with 12 bases between. The CDR3 runs to 16 residues. For the CDR3, the DNA is TGCGCCAGCAGCTTGGGAGGGCTCGGTTTGAACACTGAAGCTTTCTTT. This gives the protein CASSLGGLGLNTEAFF.

The gene calls are TRBV5-4 and TRBJ2-5; perhaps TRBD1 as D (5 bases). In germline, CDR1 is SGHNT, CDR2 YYREEE (reference sequence). V was trimmed by 4 bases and J by 0 bases, leaving 7 bases between them. This CDR3 is built from 13 residues. Here the CDR3 DNA reads TGTGCCAGCAGCCCAGGGTACCAAGAGACCCAGTACTTC. This codes for CASSPGYQETQYF.

This sequence joins TRBV7-7 and TRBJ2-7; 11 bases are shared with TRBD1. This CDR3 spans 14 amino acids. Germline CDR1 reads SSHAT; CDR2 reads FNYEAQ (reference sequence). V lost 5 bases, J lost 6 bases, and 6 bases stayed unmatched. The CDR3 loop reads CASSAGTGGAEQYF. Written as DNA, the CDR3 is TGTGCCAGCAGCGCCGGGACAGGGGGTGCCGAGCAGTACTTC.

The chain links TRBV6-5 to TRBJ2-5; a weak D match, TRBD2 (5 bases). The CDR3 runs 15 residues. V gave up 4 bases and J gave up 2 bases, with 14 bases separating them. The V gene's germline CDR1 is MNHEY and CDR2 SVGAGI. The CDR3 protein is CASSLSRGWQETQYF. CDR3 sequence (DNA): TGTGCCAGCAGTTTGAGTCGAGGGTGGCAAGAGACCCAGTACTTC.

The chain couples TRBV18 to TRBJ1-4; D gene ambiguous. The CDR3 has 14 residues. CDR1 is KGHSH, CDR2 LQKENI, per germline. V gave up 6 bases and J gave up 2 bases, with 10 bases separating them. CDR3: CASSLPGTNEKLFF. The CDR3 region has the DNA TGTGCCAGCTCCCTCCCCGGGACTAATGAAAAACTGTTTTTT.

The chain's CDR3 is CASRTTGGLGYTF. The CDR3 bases are TGTGCCAGCAGAACGACAGGGGGCCTTGGCTACACCTTC. The chain employs TRBV28 and TRBJ1-2; 10 bases line up with TRBD1. The CDR3 totals 13 residues. V was clipped by 6 bases and J by 7 bases; unmatched bases: 5. The germline V gene encodes CDR1 MDHEN and CDR2 SYDVKM.

This clone was seen just once. Germline is not matched at one junction end, which may reflect a read error. The chain links TRBV7-9 to TRBJ2-1; 9 nucleotides match TRBD2. The germline CDR1 and CDR2 sequences are SEHNR and FQNEAQ (reference sequence). The CDR3 covers 16 residues. In DNA, the CDR3 is TGTGCCAGCAGCTTAGCGGCGGGAGGGCCAGGCAATGAGCGGTTCTTC. Protein: CASSLAAGGPGNERFF.

The chain uses TRBV29-1 and TRBJ2-1, with TRBD2 identical over 13 bases. The germline V gene has CDR1 SQVTM and CDR2 ANQGSEA. CDR3 length: 15 amino acids. Losses at the gene ends were 3 bases for V and 4 bases for J; bases not matched to a gene: 3. In DNA, the CDR3 is TGCAGCGTTGAGGGGACTAGCGGGATTTACAATGAGCAGTTCTTC. Protein product: CSVEGTSGIYNEQFF.

The table lists this clone with a count of one. V gene TRBV5-1 combines with J gene TRBJ1-3; 9 bases are a match to TRBD1. Germline trimming cut 4 bases from V and 6 bases from J; bases unmatched to any gene: 8. Germline assignment: CDR1 SGHRS and CDR2 YFSETQ. This CDR3 has 15 amino acids. DNA of the CDR3: TGCGCCAGCAGCCCTTTTTGGACAGGGGAAAACACCATATATTTT. Protein sequence: CASSPFWTGENTIYF. Based on the CDR3 plus reference TRBV5-1 and TRBJ1-3, the full variable domain is KAGVTQTPRYLIKTRGQQVTLSCSPISGHRSVSWYQQTPGQGLQFLFEYFSETQRNKGNFPGRFSGRQFSNSRSEMNVSTLELGDSALYLCASSPFWTGENTIYFGEGSWLTVV.

This clone occurred once. This chain joins TRBV27 and TRBJ1-2; D may be TRBD1 (6 bases). Trimming stripped 4 bases from V and 8 bases from J, with 14 bases between. The CDR3 contains 13 residues. CDR1 and CDR2 (germline): MNHEY, SMNVEV (reference sequence). The CDR3 sequence: CASSSGVSRGYTF. The CDR3 DNA reads TGTGCCAGCAGTTCAGGGGTTTCGCGCGGCTACACCTTC.

The V gene is TRBV30, the J gene TRBJ1-2; D may be TRBD1 (6 bases). The germline V gene has CDR1 GTSNPN and CDR2 SVGIG (reference sequence). V dropped 1 base and J dropped 7 bases, with 13 bases sitting between them. This CDR3 is built from 13 residues. The CDR3 region is CAWSAQGIGGYTF. In DNA form, the CDR3 reads TGTGCCTGGAGTGCACAGGGCATAGGTGGCTACACCTTC. Looking up the rest from reference TRBV30 and TRBJ1-2 gives the full variable domain: SQTIHQWPATLVQPVGSPLSLECTVEGTSNPNLYWYRQAAGRGLQLLFYSVGIGQISSEVPQNLSASRPQDRQFILSSKKLLLSDSGFYLCAWSAQGIGGYTFGSGTRLTVV.

The V call is TRBV28, the J call TRBJ2-3, with 16 nucleotides matching TRBD2. Trimming at V came to 6 bases and at J to 4 bases, leaving 13 bases not matched to a gene. Germline CDR1 reads MDHEN; CDR2 reads SYDVKM. The CDR3 is 19 amino acids. The CDR3 is CASSLSKGLAGGPADTQYF. CDR3 nucleotides: TGTGCCAGCAGCTTGTCTAAGGGACTAGCGGGAGGGCCGGCAGATACGCAGTATTTT.

This chain connects TRBV5-1 to TRBJ2-1; 15 nucleotides agree with TRBD2. Per germline, CDR1 SGHRS and CDR2 YFSETQ. The CDR3 contains 16 residues. J lost 8 bases, V lost 4 bases, and 7 bases had no gene match. CDR3 bases: TGCGCCAGCAGCACAGGACTAGCGGGAGGGCCAGATGAGCAGTTCTTC. Translation: CASSTGLAGGPDEQFF.

The genes are TRBV6-6 and TRBJ2-7, with TRBD1 matching over 9 bases. The junction had 13 bases not matched to a gene; V was cut back by 6 bases and J by 7 bases. The germline V gene has CDR1 MNHNY and CDR2 SVGAGI (reference sequence). The CDR3 totals 15 residues. The DNA of the CDR3 is TGTGCCAGCAGCTCGAACGACAGGGGGGGGGATGAGCAGTACTTC. Its translation is CASSSNDRGGDEQYF.

A word on this clone: An end of the junction does not agree with germline; a read error may underlie this. The chain joins TRBV19 to TRBJ2-1; TRBD1 agrees at 7 bases. CDR3 length: 9 residues. Germline CDR1 is LNHDA and CDR2 is SQIVND (reference sequence). The CDR3 spells CASGTALLF. CDR3 in DNA: TGTGCCAGCGGGACAGCACTTCTCTTC. Full variable domain (rest looked up from reference TRBV19 and TRBJ2-1): DGGITQSPKYLFRKEGQNVTLSCEQNLNHDAMYWYRQDPGQGLRLIYYSQIVNDFQKGDIAEGYSVSREKKESFPLTVTSAQKNPTAFYLCASGTALLFGPGTRLTVL.

This rearrangement joins TRBV29-1 to TRBJ2-5; D remains ambiguous. Near its end, the DNA agrees better with TRBJ2-7, so the J call may be wrong. The germline CDR1 and CDR2 sequences are SQVTM and ANQGSEA. The CDR3 is 13 residues long. The CDR3 region is CSVVLQDLYEQYF. DNA for the CDR3: TGCAGCGTTGTTCTGCAGGATCTGTACGAGCAGTACTTC.

The V gene is TRBV5-1, the J gene TRBJ2-3; D is ambiguous. V was shortened by 3 bases and J by 0 bases, with 5 bases between the two germline ends. Germline-derived CDR1 and CDR2 are SGHRS and YFSETQ. CDR3 size: 13 residues. The CDR3 reads CASSWQSTDTQYF. The CDR3 DNA reads as TGCGCCAGCAGCTGGCAGAGCACAGATACGCAGTATTTT.

The rearrangement links TRBV5-4 to TRBJ2-7, with D possibly TRBD2 on 5 matching bases. This CDR3 contains 16 residues. The V end lost 4 bases, the J end lost 3 bases, and 20 bases lay between the germline ends. The germline gives CDR1 SGHNT, CDR2 YYREEE (reference sequence). CDR3 in amino acids: CASSPNGASRGYEQYF. The CDR3, as DNA: TGTGCCAGCAGCCCCAATGGAGCCTCTCGGGGCTACGAGCAGTACTTC.

The rearrangement uses TRBV15 and TRBJ2-5; 13 nucleotides agree with TRBD2. The closer fit of TRBJ2-7 to the DNA end suggests the J call may be wrong. This CDR3 is 16 amino acids long. The V gene's germline CDR1 is LNHNV and CDR2 YYDKDF (reference sequence). CDR3 sequence (DNA): TGTGCCACCAGCAACCGACTAGCGGGGGGCTCCTACGAGCAGTACTTC. Translating gives CATSNRLAGGSYEQYF.

This chain uses TRBV9 with TRBJ2-2; tentatively, D is TRBD1 (5 bases). This CDR3 is 14 amino acids long. The germline V gene encodes CDR1 SGDLS and CDR2 YYNGEE. V was cut by 4 bases and J by 7 bases, with 14 bases left in between. CDR3 nucleotides: TGTGCCAGCAGCTCTCACACAGGTTACGGGGAGCTGTTTTTT. Residues: CASSSHTGYGELFF.

This clone has a handful of counts. The genes are TRBV19 and TRBJ1-1; 8 nucleotides agree with TRBD1. With 8 bases clipped from V and 6 bases from J, the junction kept 8 bases outside the gene matches. The CDR3 extends over 13 amino acids. Germline CDR1 reads LNHDA; CDR2 reads SQIVND (reference sequence). Here the CDR3 reads CASGQGLVAEAFF. The DNA of the CDR3 is TGTGCCAGTGGACAGGGATTAGTTGCTGAAGCTTTCTTT.

The chain is built from TRBV23-1 and TRBJ2-1; 9 bases line up with TRBD1. TRBV23-1 is an ORF for which the function is uncertain. Germline trimming cut 1 base from V and 8 bases from J; bases unmatched to any gene: 9. The CDR3 spans 16 residues. The CDR3 DNA follows: TGCGCCAGCAGTCAATACCGGGACAGGGCAATCCATGAGCAGTTCTTC. This gives the protein CASSQYRDRAIHEQFF.